One sample yielded the 7 T cell receptor beta chains listed below, sequenced in a study of blood T cell repertoires in COVID-19. Sequenced by immunoSEQ multiplex PCR; TCRdb stores in-frame clones only, minus some. Of 30,000 to 40,000 clones detected, 75% to 90% appear once; the ten largest clones hold 44%. Specimen: peripheral blood. The receptor set was obtained from a man in his sixties with active or convalescent COVID-19.

The gene calls are TRBV6-5 and TRBJ2-1; D gene uncertain. The ends were cut back, 2 bases at V and 3 bases at J, with 11 bases in the middle. This CDR3 has 15 residues. Germline CDR1 and CDR2: MNHEY and SVGAGI. The CDR3 nucleotides are TGTGCCAGCAGTTACACCTGGGCCGGCTACAATGAGCAGTTCTTC. It encodes CASSYTWAGYNEQFF.

This clone was seen a handful of times. The genes are TRBV10-3 and TRBJ2-3; 10 bases map to TRBD1. From germline, CDR1 is ENHRY and CDR2 SYGVKD. The J segment lost 0 bases and the V segment lost 3 bases, leaving 6 bases of the junction unmatched. The CDR3 is made up of 17 amino acids. The CDR3 region is CAISDRDRGSSTDTQYF. In nucleotides, the CDR3 is TGTGCCATCAGTGACCGGGACAGGGGATCTAGCACAGATACGCAGTATTTT.

The chain is built from TRBV5-1 and TRBJ2-5; 10 bases are shared with TRBD1. This CDR3 comprises 13 residues. V shed 0 bases, J shed 7 bases, and the junction held 0 bases outside the gene matches. CDR1 SGHRS and CDR2 YFSETQ come from the germline V gene. The CDR3 coding sequence is TGCGCCAGCAGCTTGGGGGACAGGGGGACCCAGTACTTC. It specifies CASSLGDRGTQYF.

This clone was recorded once. The chain is built from TRBV11-2 and TRBJ2-2, with a weak D call TRBD2 (5 bases). Trimming stripped 4 bases from V and 4 bases from J, with 16 bases between. Germline assignment: CDR1 SGHAT and CDR2 FQNNGV. The CDR3 covers 16 residues. CDR3 protein: CASSSPAGMGTGELFF. The CDR3 coding sequence is TGTGCCAGCAGCTCCCCTGCCGGGATGGGCACCGGGGAGCTGTTTTTT.

The V gene is TRBV4-3, the J gene TRBJ2-1; 7 bases fit TRBD2. The CDR3 has 15 residues. Trimming took 2 bases from V and 8 from J; bases not matched to a gene: 9. CDR1 is LGHNA and CDR2 is YSLEER in the germline V gene. For the CDR3, the DNA is TGCGCCAGCAGCCAACACAAGGTGGGGGGGTATGAGCAGTTCTTC. Encoded protein: CASSQHKVGGYEQFF.

The rearrangement uses TRBV5-1 and TRBJ1-1; TRBD1 is a possible D gene (5 bases). This CDR3 is 14 amino acids long. Trimming shortened V by 4 bases and J by 4 bases, and 14 bases separated the two germline ends. In germline, CDR1 is SGHRS, CDR2 YFSETQ. The CDR3 sequence is CASSPTGGGTEAFF. DNA of the CDR3: TGCGCCAGCAGCCCCACCGGGGGAGGCACTGAAGCTTTCTTT.

The gene calls are TRBV5-1 and TRBJ1-1; D is perhaps TRBD1 (5 bases). CDR1 is SGHRS, CDR2 YFSETQ, per germline. CDR3 size: 15 residues. Trimming shortened V by 4 bases and J by 3 bases, and 16 bases separated the two germline ends. The CDR3 sequence is CASSLDQGLYTEAFF. CDR3 DNA sequence: TGCGCCAGCAGCCTTGACCAGGGTTTGTACACTGAAGCTTTCTTT.